One sample yielded the 21 T cell receptor beta chains listed below, sequenced in a study of T cells after yellow fever vaccination. TCRdb reprocessed the 5' RACE reads with MiXCR, giving one entry per CDR3 protein. Of about 45,000 distinct CDR3 sequences in the sample, around 6.8% were seen once. The input for sequencing was PBMCs, either bulk or a sorted T-cell subset (CD4+, CD8+, memory, or dextramer-sorted; not recorded which), taken 45 days after the yellow fever booster vaccination. These receptor sequences come from a man aged 30 to 45 who received the YFV17D yellow fever vaccine.

The genes are TRBV18 and TRBJ1-5; D gene ambiguous. This CDR3 has 15 amino acids. The germline V gene has CDR1 KGHSH and CDR2 LQKENI. The germline V and J ends were trimmed by 3 bases and 0 bases, with 9 bases remaining between them. The CDR3 DNA reads TGTGCCAGCTCACCGAACAGTTATAGCAATCAGCCCCAGCATTTT. Translated, it gives CASSPNSYSNQPQHF.

This clonotype showed up many times. This sequence joins TRBV7-3 and TRBJ2-1; 7 positions match TRBD2. CDR3 length equals 15 residues. V lost 2 bases and J lost 0; bases outside the gene matches: 1. From germline, CDR1 is SGHTA and CDR2 FQGTGA. CDR3 protein: CASSLSGGSYNEQFF. DNA for the CDR3: TGTGCCAGCAGCTTATCGGGGGGCTCCTACAATGAGCAGTTCTTC.

This clonotype was seen many times. The chain employs TRBV6-5 and TRBJ2-7, with D possibly being TRBD1 or TRBD2 (5 bases each). Germline loops: CDR1 MNHEY, CDR2 SVGAGI. The V end lost 0 bases, the J end lost 5 bases, and 14 bases lay between the germline ends. CDR3 length: 15 amino acids. CDR3 nucleotide sequence: TGTGCCAGCAGTTACTCGGTGCGAGGGGAACACGAGCAGTACTTC. Its translation is CASSYSVRGEHEQYF.

The rearrangement joins TRBV7-9 to TRBJ1-5; D not certain. The germline V and J ends were trimmed by 6 bases and 8 bases, with 17 bases remaining between them. The germline V gene has CDR1 SEHNR and CDR2 FQNEAQ (reference sequence). This CDR3 is 14 amino acids long. The CDR3 spells CASSYDGSWEPQHF. CDR3 nucleotides: TGTGCCAGCAGTTACGACGGGTCTTGGGAGCCCCAGCATTTT. The full variable domain, with the rest looked up from reference TRBV7-9 and TRBJ1-5, is DTGVSQNPRHKITKRGQNVTFRCDPISEHNRLYWYRQTLGQGPEFLTYFQNEAQLEKSRLLSDRFSAERPKGSFSTLEIQRTEQGDSAMYLCASSYDGSWEPQHFGDGTRLSIL.

This clonotype has a count of ten or more. V usage is TRBV7-2 and J usage is TRBJ2-1, with D possibly being TRBD1 (5 bases). Trimming cost V 3 bases and J 7 bases, with 19 bases left between them. Per germline, CDR1 SGHTA and CDR2 FQGNSA. The CDR3 covers 16 residues. The CDR3 region is CASSLRISPGLNEQFF. The CDR3 nucleotides are TGTGCCAGCAGCTTGCGGATTAGCCCAGGGTTGAATGAGCAGTTCTTC.

This sequence joins TRBV7-6 and TRBJ2-1, with TRBD2 matching 12 bases. The junction had 6 bases not matched to a gene; V was cut back by 2 bases and J by 4 bases. Germline V gene data show CDR1 as SGHVS and CDR2 as FNYEAQ. There are 17 residues in the CDR3. Here the CDR3 reads CASSLSLLAGGYNEQFF. CDR3 coding DNA: TGTGCCAGCAGCTTATCCTTACTAGCGGGAGGATACAATGAGCAGTTCTTC.

In its sample, this clonotype was seen many times. The chain combines TRBV2 with TRBJ2-1; possibly TRBD1 for D (6 bases). This CDR3 has 15 residues. V lost 7 bases and J 3 bases, leaving 16 bases between the germline ends. Per the germline V gene, CDR1 is SNHLY and CDR2 is FYNNEI. CDR3 residues: CASTTSRQDYNEQFF. CDR3 sequence (DNA): TGTGCCAGCACTACCAGCCGACAGGACTACAATGAGCAGTTCTTC. Combining the CDR3 with reference TRBV2 and TRBJ2-1 gives the whole variable domain EPEVTQTPSHQVTQMGQEVILRCVPISNHLYFYWYRQILGQKVEFLVSFYNNEISEKSEIFDDQFSVERPDGSNFTLKIRSTKLEDSAMYFCASTTSRQDYNEQFFGPGTRLTVL.

At least ten counts were recorded for this clonotype. Here the CDR3 DNA reads TGTGCCAGCAGCTTCTACTCCCAAGCTTTCTTT. It codes for CASSFYSQAFF. This sequence joins TRBV28 and TRBJ1-1; D remains unclear. V lost 6 bases and J 9 bases, leaving 11 bases between the germline ends. Germline assignment: CDR1 MDHEN and CDR2 SYDVKM. CDR3 length: 11 residues.

The V gene is TRBV28, the J gene TRBJ2-3; D is undetermined. Germline V gene lookup returns CDR1 MDHEN and CDR2 SYDVKM. V was clipped by 0 bases and J by 2 bases, with 12 bases between them. There are 16 residues in the CDR3. The CDR3 region has the DNA TGTGCCAGCAGTTTATGGGGCCTTAGGAACACAGATACGCAGTATTTT. Translated: CASSLWGLRNTDTQYF.

V is TRBV20-1 and J is TRBJ2-3; D ambiguous. V was pared by 5 bases and J by 0 bases, with 9 bases between. CDR1 DFQATT and CDR2 SNEGSKA come from the germline V gene (reference sequence). This CDR3 has 13 amino acids. CDR3 amino acids: CSAVGTSTDTQYF. CDR3 bases: TGCAGTGCTGTCGGCACTAGCACAGATACGCAGTATTTT.

There are many counts of this clonotype. This rearrangement joins TRBV11-2 to TRBJ1-2; 10 bases fit TRBD1. The V segment lost 3 bases and the J segment 5 bases; nucleotides outside the gene matches: 6. The CDR3 is made up of 15 amino acids. Germline assignment: CDR1 SGHAT and CDR2 FQNNGV. CDR3 coding DNA: TGTGCCAGCAGCTTTTCCGGGACAGGGGTTTATGGCTACACCTTC. It specifies CASSFSGTGVYGYTF.

This clonotype appeared a few times. It may be a read error: a sequence one base away is much more abundant. The J gene is TRBJ2-7, the V gene TRBV24-1; tentative D call: TRBD2 (6 bases). V lost 4 bases and J 7 bases, leaving 19 bases between the germline ends. Germline values: CDR1 KGHDR, CDR2 SFDVKD. The CDR3 is made up of 15 amino acids. The CDR3 bases are TGTGCCACCAGTGACACGAAACGACGACTAGAGGAGCAGTACTTC. It encodes CATSDTKRRLEEQYF.

The sample holds many counts of this clonotype. This sequence joins TRBV7-2 and TRBJ2-1, with 8 positions matching TRBD1. The germline gives CDR1 SGHTA, CDR2 FQGNSA. V lost 5 bases, J lost 6 bases, and 9 bases stayed unmatched. The CDR3 has 15 amino acids. The CDR3, as DNA: TGTGCCAGCAGCGTCGGGACAGGTAGGGTCAATGAGCAGTTCTTC. Its protein is CASSVGTGRVNEQFF.

This clonotype was picked up many times. The J gene is TRBJ2-2, the V gene TRBV5-5; D unresolved. Germline values: CDR1 SGHKS, CDR2 YYEKEE (reference sequence). V was shortened by 1 base and J by 5 bases, with 12 bases between the two germline ends. This CDR3 has 15 residues. The CDR3 is CASSLLGPDTGELFF. In nucleotides, the CDR3 is TGTGCCAGCAGCTTGTTAGGGCCGGATACCGGGGAGCTGTTTTTT.

This chain links TRBV7-9 with TRBJ1-5, with D maybe TRBD1 (5 bases). The V end was cut by 1 base, the J end by 7 bases, with 5 bases between. This CDR3 comprises 12 residues. Germline loops: CDR1 SEHNR, CDR2 FQNEAQ (reference sequence). CDR3 sequence (DNA): TGTGCCAGCAGCTTAGAGGGGCAGCCCCAGCATTTT. Protein sequence: CASSLEGQPQHF.

This clonotype has more than one count but fewer than ten. The V call is TRBV4-2, the J call TRBJ1-2; D is unclear. The CDR3 has 15 amino acids. Germline values: CDR1 LGHNA, CDR2 YNFKEQ. V was shortened by 0 bases and J by 3 bases, with 11 bases between the two germline ends. The CDR3 region is CASSQDVTKDYGYTF. Here the CDR3 DNA reads TGTGCCAGCAGCCAAGATGTTACCAAAGACTATGGCTACACCTTC.

This clonotype was seen repeatedly, ten times or more. V is TRBV11-1 and J is TRBJ2-1; 11 nucleotides match TRBD2. The CDR3 contains 18 residues. Germline-derived CDR1 and CDR2 are SGHAT and FQDESV (reference sequence). Germline trimming cut 2 bases from V and 5 bases from J; bases unmatched to any gene: 11. As DNA, the CDR3 is TGTGCCAGCAGCTTACCCCTTCGACTAGCGGGAAGAAACAATGAGCAGTTCTTC. Translating gives CASSLPLRLAGRNNEQFF.

This clonotype was recorded at least ten times. The chain recombines TRBV7-3 with TRBJ2-1; 9 nucleotides agree with TRBD2. Losses at the gene ends were 4 bases for V and 2 bases for J; bases not matched to a gene: 6. The CDR3 covers 16 residues. Germline V gene sequence: CDR1 SGHTA, CDR2 FQGTGA. CDR3 sequence: CASSSRAGGAYNEQFF. DNA for the CDR3: TGTGCCAGCAGCTCCCGGGCGGGAGGGGCCTACAATGAGCAGTTCTTC.

This clonotype was picked up many times. The chain recombines TRBV7-2 with TRBJ2-1; D might be TRBD1 or TRBD2, each matching 5 bases. The germline V gene encodes CDR1 SGHTA and CDR2 FQGNSA. The CDR3 spans 16 residues. V was pared by 5 bases and J by 6 bases, with 20 bases between. The CDR3 DNA sequence: TGTGCCAGCAGCCGCCACCGGGACCTCACGGCCAATGAGCAGTTCTTC. This gives the protein CASSRHRDLTANEQFF.

In its sample, this clonotype was seen a few times. The chain joins TRBV5-1 to TRBJ2-1, with D unclear. Trimming pared 0 bases from V and 9 bases from J, leaving 4 bases between. Germline CDR1 is SGHRS and CDR2 is YFSETQ. The CDR3 spans 11 residues. CDR3 in DNA: TGCGCCAGCAGCTTGGCCACTGAGCAGTTCTTC. Protein: CASSLATEQFF. Full variable domain (rest looked up from reference TRBV5-1 and TRBJ2-1): KAGVTQTPRYLIKTRGQQVTLSCSPISGHRSVSWYQQTPGQGLQFLFEYFSETQRNKGNFPGRFSGRQFSNSRSEMNVSTLELGDSALYLCASSLATEQFFGPGTRLTVL.

This clonotype was found a few times. The rearrangement joins TRBV12-3 or TRBV12-4 to TRBJ1-1; TRBD1 might be the D (6 bases). The CDR3 runs 14 residues. Trimming cost V 6 bases and J 4 bases, with 15 bases left between them. The DNA of the CDR3 is TGTGCCAGCAGCCCAGACGGGGGCTTCACTGAAGCTTTCTTT. Protein: CASSPDGGFTEAFF.